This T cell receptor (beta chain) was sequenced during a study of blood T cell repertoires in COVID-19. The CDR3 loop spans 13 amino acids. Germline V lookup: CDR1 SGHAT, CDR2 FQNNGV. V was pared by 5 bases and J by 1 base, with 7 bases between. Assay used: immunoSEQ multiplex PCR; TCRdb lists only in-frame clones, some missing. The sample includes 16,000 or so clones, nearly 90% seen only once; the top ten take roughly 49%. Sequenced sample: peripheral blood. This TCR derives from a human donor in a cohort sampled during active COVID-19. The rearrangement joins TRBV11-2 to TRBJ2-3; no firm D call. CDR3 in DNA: TGTGCCAGCAGCAGGAGCCGCACAGATACGCAGTATTTT. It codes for CASSRSRTDTQYF.